This T cell receptor (beta chain) was obtained from a study of OX40 agonist ivuxolimab in advanced cancers. Study as a whole: Dosing consisted of intravenous ivuxolimab at 0.01 to 10 mg/kg every 2 weeks. Dose-escalation cases comprised hepatocellular carcinoma, melanoma, renal cell or head and neck cancer. Males comprised over 80% of the group, whose mean age was about 62 years (range 23 to 79). Whole-study findings and limits: The investigators did not determine what antigen specificity the expanded peripheral T cells had.

Sequenced by immunoSEQ multiplex PCR; TCRdb stores in-frame clones only, minus some. The top ten hold about 0.99% of the sample, which has about 72,000 clones, approximately 92% seen once. Worth noting for this clone: As yet, its antigen is unknown.

CDR1 MDHEN and CDR2 SYDVKM come from the germline V gene. CDR3 length equals 18 residues. V shed 4 bases and J 4 bases; nucleotides not matched to a gene: 8. The input for sequencing was CD4+ or CD8+ T cells sorted from blood, taken in a trial of the OX40 agonist ivuxolimab. The sequence was collected from an adult with an advanced solid tumor such as melanoma, head and neck, liver or kidney cancer. V usage is TRBV28 and J usage is TRBJ2-3, with 16 bases fitting TRBD2. CDR3 protein: CASSWTGLAGGRPDTQYF. The CDR3 DNA sequence: TGTGCCAGCAGTTGGACGGGACTAGCGGGGGGGCGTCCAGATACGCAGTATTTT. Full variable domain (outside the CDR3, taken from reference TRBV28 and TRBJ2-3): DVKVTQSSRYLVKRTGEKVFLECVQDMDHENMFWYRQDPGLGLRLIYFSYDVKMKEKGDIPEGYSVSREKKERFSLILESASTNQTSMYLCASSWTGLAGGRPDTQYFGPGTRLTVL.